This passage covers 32 T cell receptor beta chains from one sample sequenced in a study of T-cell memory formation after mild COVID-19. TCRdb itself ran the 5' RACE reads through MiXCR, one entry per CDR3 protein. The profile covers about 160,000 distinct CDR3 sequences, with around 30% appearing a single time and around 13% taken by the ten largest. The sequenced sample was PBMCs or a T cell subset sorted from them (not recorded which). The receptors derive from an adult woman who had mild COVID-19 (a few samples of this study predate the infection). Cell type and time point are not known.

The chain couples TRBV18 to TRBJ1-1; weak D call: TRBD1 (5 bases). Germline CDR1 KGHSH, CDR2 LQKENI. CDR3 size: 16 residues. Trimming pared 2 bases from V and 4 bases from J, leaving 17 bases between. This CDR3 is CASSPIGGALGTEAFF. CDR3 bases: TGTGCCAGCTCACCAATTGGTGGGGCCTTGGGCACTGAAGCTTTCTTT.

This clonotype was observed a few times. V gene TRBV7-6 combines with J gene TRBJ2-1; the D gene is possibly TRBD2 (6 bases). This CDR3 is built from 16 residues. Germline CDR1 SGHVS, CDR2 FNYEAQ. The V and J ends lost 0 bases and 9 bases respectively, with 18 bases between them. The CDR3: CASSLAGPTSKSEQFF. The CDR3 coding sequence is TGTGCCAGCAGCTTAGCGGGCCCTACTAGCAAATCTGAGCAGTTCTTC.

This clonotype occurred a few times. The chain combines TRBV7-9 with TRBJ2-1; tentatively, D is TRBD1 or TRBD2 (6 bases each). Per germline, CDR1 SEHNR and CDR2 FQNEAQ (reference sequence). V dropped 5 bases and J dropped 6 bases, with 23 bases sitting between them. This CDR3 is built from 17 residues. The CDR3 coding sequence is TGTGCCAGCAGCACCCGGGGCGGGACACGGTTTAGCAATGAGCAGTTCTTC. Protein product: CASSTRGGTRFSNEQFF.

This rearrangement joins TRBV7-9 to TRBJ1-1, with D unresolved. With 5 bases removed from V and 6 bases from J, the gap between germline ends came to 13 bases. This CDR3 contains 13 residues. Per the germline V gene, CDR1 is SEHNR and CDR2 is FQNEAQ (reference sequence). CDR3 loop: CASSPPGSAEAFF. In DNA form, the CDR3 reads TGTGCCAGCAGCCCTCCAGGTAGCGCTGAAGCTTTCTTT.

The CDR3 here is CASSRPDGHNEQFF. CDR3 coding DNA: TGTGCCAGCAGCCGCCCGGACGGACACAATGAGCAGTTCTTC. The chain carries TRBV3-1 and TRBJ2-1; D is unclear. Germline CDR1 is LGHDT and CDR2 is YNNKEL (reference sequence). Trimming cost V 4 bases and J 5 bases, with 12 bases left between them. The CDR3 is 14 residues long.

In its sample, this clonotype was seen a few times. The genes are TRBV14 and TRBJ2-1; 8 bases fit TRBD2. Germline CDR1 is SGHDN and CDR2 is FVKESK. This CDR3 has 14 amino acids. Germline trimming cut 4 bases from V and 8 bases from J; bases unmatched to any gene: 7. CDR3 residues: CASSPKETSDEQFF. In nucleotides, the CDR3 is TGTGCCAGCAGCCCGAAAGAGACTAGCGATGAGCAGTTCTTC.

The rearrangement joins TRBV18 to TRBJ2-5; D not resolved. Looked up from germline, CDR1 is KGHSH and CDR2 is LQKENI. There are 15 residues in the CDR3. V was shortened by 0 bases and J by 2 bases, with 10 bases between the two germline ends. In DNA form, the CDR3 reads TGTGCCAGCTCACCACCGGTATTATCACAAGAGACCCAGTACTTC. Translated: CASSPPVLSQETQYF.

This clonotype was observed a few times. The chain links TRBV7-9 to TRBJ1-3, with no clear D. The CDR3 is 15 residues long. Germline V CDR1 and CDR2: SEHNR, FQNEAQ (reference sequence). Deletions cut 4 bases from V and 0 bases from J, with 10 bases between. This chain's CDR3 is CASSSRLGSGNTIYF. CDR3 coding DNA: TGTGCCAGCAGCTCCCGTTTGGGCTCTGGAAACACCATATATTTT.

CDR3 nucleotides: TGTGCCAGCAAGGGGGCCCTGAACACTGAAGCTTTCTTT. This gives the protein CASKGALNTEAFF. The rearrangement links TRBV6-2 or TRBV6-3 to TRBJ1-1; 7 bases fit TRBD1. The CDR3 is made up of 13 amino acids. Germline lookup yields CDR1 MNHEY and CDR2 SVGEGT. The junction had 2 bases not matched to a gene; V was cut back by 7 bases and J by 0 bases.

The chain recombines TRBV20-1 with TRBJ2-7, with 8 bases fitting TRBD1. Germline V gene sequence: CDR1 DFQATT, CDR2 SNEGSKA (reference sequence). The junction had 6 bases not matched to a gene; V was cut back by 2 bases and J by 0 bases. CDR3 size: 15 residues. The CDR3 sequence is CSARPDRGYSYEQYF. In DNA, the CDR3 is TGCAGTGCTAGACCTGACAGGGGATACTCCTACGAGCAGTACTTC.

The chain is built from TRBV7-2 and TRBJ1-2; no reliable D call. CDR3 size: 19 residues. CDR1 SGHTA and CDR2 FQGNSA come from the germline V gene. V was clipped by 4 bases and J by 3 bases, with 27 bases between them. CDR3 region: CASSSDSGPAWTGDYGYTF. The CDR3 DNA reads TGTGCCAGCAGCTCCGACTCGGGCCCAGCGTGGACCGGGGACTATGGCTACACCTTC.

This clonotype was picked up a small number of times. The chain links TRBV9 to TRBJ2-3; TRBD1 matches 12 bases. After removal of 4 bases from V and 6 bases from J, the junction contained 3 bases not matched to a gene. This CDR3 comprises 14 residues. From germline, CDR1 is SGDLS and CDR2 YYNGEE. CDR3 region: CASSRDRGRDTQYF. The DNA for the CDR3 is TGTGCCAGCAGCCGGGACAGGGGGCGGGATACGCAGTATTTT.

This clonotype turned up a few times. The rearrangement joins TRBV5-1 to TRBJ2-7, with D unclear. Germline V CDR1 and CDR2: SGHRS, YFSETQ. Trimming took off 4 bases at V and 4 bases at J, with 15 bases between the two ends. CDR3 length: 14 residues. CDR3 region: CASSTNAYSYEQYF. CDR3 nucleotides: TGCGCCAGCAGCACTAACGCCTACTCATACGAGCAGTACTTC.

The chain has TRBV9 and TRBJ2-7, with D possibly TRBD1 on 5 matching bases. CDR1 is SGDLS, CDR2 YYNGEE, per germline. V lost 0 bases and J lost 6, with 13 bases in between. The CDR3 is made up of 14 amino acids. The CDR3 region is CASSVAPQGREQYF. Here the CDR3 DNA reads TGTGCCAGCAGCGTAGCCCCCCAGGGTCGCGAGCAGTACTTC. Using reference TRBV9 and TRBJ2-7 for the parts outside the CDR3, the full variable domain is DSGVTQTPKHLITATGQRVTLRCSPRSGDLSVYWYQQSLDQGLQFLIQYYNGEERAKGNILERFSAQQFPDLHSELNLSSLELGDSALYFCASSVAPQGREQYFGPGTRLTVT.

Many counts were recorded for this clonotype. The V and J genes are TRBV11-2 and TRBJ2-7; D unclear. The ends were cut back, 4 bases at V and 0 bases at J, with 16 bases in the middle. Germline CDR1 is SGHAT and CDR2 is FQNNGV. The CDR3 runs 16 residues. CDR3 protein: CASSSWKDSSSYEQYF. CDR3 nucleotides: TGTGCCAGCAGCTCCTGGAAAGACTCCAGCTCCTACGAGCAGTACTTC.

V gene TRBV11-3 combines with J gene TRBJ2-7; 11 bases align to TRBD2. In germline, CDR1 is SGHNT, CDR2 YENEEA. The V and J ends lost 8 bases and 1 base, in that order; junction bases with no gene match: 7. This CDR3 is built from 15 residues. CDR3 DNA: TGTGCCAGCGGGCGTGGGACTAGCGGATCCTACGAGCAGTACTTC. This sequence encodes CASGRGTSGSYEQYF.

In its sample, this clonotype was seen a few times. The genes are TRBV5-5 and TRBJ2-2, with D perhaps TRBD1 (6 bases). Germline V lookup: CDR1 SGHKS, CDR2 YYEKEE (reference sequence). The CDR3 covers 15 residues. V lost 4 bases and J 4 bases, leaving 14 bases between the germline ends. The DNA for the CDR3 is TGTGCCAGCAGCCCCATACAGGGTCCCACCGGGGAGCTGTTTTTT. Amino acids: CASSPIQGPTGELFF.

The rearrangement uses TRBV24-1 and TRBJ2-3; D perhaps matches TRBD2 (7 bases). Germline CDR1 reads KGHDR; CDR2 reads SFDVKD. Trimming removed 3 bases from V and 8 bases from J, with 11 bases in between. The CDR3 is 13 amino acids. CDR3 region: CATSDLGGPTQYF. The CDR3 DNA sequence: TGTGCCACCAGTGATCTCGGGGGGCCTACGCAGTATTTT.

A few counts support this clonotype. This rearrangement joins TRBV20-1 to TRBJ2-7, with a possible D match to TRBD1 (5 bases). The CDR3 is 13 residues long. The germline gives CDR1 DFQATT, CDR2 SNEGSKA (reference sequence). Trimming stripped 1 base from V and 6 bases from J, with 13 bases between. The CDR3 DNA sequence: TGCAGTGCTAGAGGGACGCAAAGGGGCGAGCAGTACTTC. This encodes CSARGTQRGEQYF.

This clonotype has more than one count but fewer than ten. The V and J genes are TRBV4-1 and TRBJ1-6; D remains ambiguous. This CDR3 contains 15 residues. V lost 1 base, J lost 7 bases, and 11 bases lay in between. Germline V gene sequence: CDR1 MGHRA, CDR2 YSYEKL. CDR3 amino acids: CASSQVEGRNSPLHF. Here the CDR3 DNA reads TGCGCCAGCAGCCAAGTCGAGGGAAGGAATTCACCCCTCCACTTT.

This clonotype has more than one count but fewer than ten. The rearrangement joins TRBV18 to TRBJ2-3; 9 bases line up with TRBD1. The CDR3 contains 15 residues. CDR1 and CDR2 from the germline V gene are KGHSH and LQKENI. The V and J ends lost 5 bases and 0 bases, in that order; junction bases with no gene match: 3. The CDR3 DNA is TGTGCCAGCTCATCGGGACAGGGTAGCACAGATACGCAGTATTTT. This codes for CASSSGQGSTDTQYF.

This clonotype was detected only a few times. V gene TRBV20-1 combines with J gene TRBJ1-1; D may be TRBD1 (6 bases). The ends were cut back, 6 bases at V and 11 bases at J, with 31 bases in the middle. The CDR3 runs to 16 residues. Germline V gene data show CDR1 as DFQATT and CDR2 as SNEGSKA (reference sequence). CDR3 DNA sequence: TGCAGTGCCCTGAACCGGGACACGGCCGTTTCCCGGGGGGCTTTCTTT. This gives the protein CSALNRDTAVSRGAFF.

This clonotype was picked up a small number of times. CDR3 nucleotides: TGTGCCAGCAGTGATCGCGACGGTCTAGGGAATGAGCAGTTCTTC. This translates into CASSDRDGLGNEQFF. The gene calls are TRBV25-1 and TRBJ2-1; D is unresolved. CDR1 MGHDK and CDR2 SYGVNS come from the germline V gene. Trimming left V 3 bases short and J 7 bases short, with 16 bases between. The length of the CDR3 is 15 residues.

This clonotype appeared a few times. CDR3 DNA sequence: TGTGCCACCAGTGACAGGGCCGGGGCCAACGTCCTGACTTTC. Translating gives CATSDRAGANVLTF. The genes are TRBV24-1 and TRBJ2-6; the D gene is possibly TRBD1 (5 bases). This CDR3 is 14 amino acids long. Germline assignment: CDR1 KGHDR and CDR2 SFDVKD. Trimming took off 4 bases at V and 4 bases at J, with 7 bases between the two ends.

The DNA of the CDR3 is TGTGCCACCAGTGATCCCCGGGACAGCACAGATACGCAGTATTTT. Translating gives CATSDPRDSTDTQYF. This chain connects TRBV24-1 to TRBJ2-3, with D perhaps being TRBD1 or TRBD2 (5 bases each). Trimming cost V 3 bases and J 0 bases, with 9 bases left between them. The CDR3 covers 15 residues. CDR1 and CDR2 (germline): KGHDR, SFDVKD.

In this sample, this clonotype turned up a few times. The CDR3 protein is CSASNFGLGYNEQFF. CDR3 nucleotides: TGCAGTGCTAGTAACTTCGGTCTAGGGTACAATGAGCAGTTCTTC. The chain employs TRBV20-1 and TRBJ2-1; D call uncertain. With 3 bases removed from V and 4 bases from J, the gap between germline ends came to 16 bases. This CDR3 comprises 15 residues. From germline, CDR1 is DFQATT and CDR2 SNEGSKA (reference sequence).

The chain couples TRBV5-1 to TRBJ2-7; D unresolved. Germline CDR1 SGHRS, CDR2 YFSETQ. The CDR3 is 15 amino acids. Trimming pared 1 base from V and 0 bases from J, leaving 11 bases between. The CDR3 loop reads CASSLLQQSSYEQYF. CDR3 in DNA: TGCGCCAGCAGCTTGCTCCAACAAAGCTCCTACGAGCAGTACTTC.

J is TRBJ1-2 and V is TRBV10-3, with 11 positions matching TRBD1. The germline gives CDR1 ENHRY, CDR2 SYGVKD. There are 14 residues in the CDR3. The junction had 7 bases not matched to a gene; V was cut back by 10 bases and J by 3 bases. The chain's CDR3 is CASAPGQGDYGYTF. The CDR3 nucleotides read TGTGCCAGCGCTCCGGGACAGGGGGACTATGGCTACACCTTC.

This clonotype was seen only a few times. V and J are TRBV29-1 and TRBJ2-7; 8 bases fit TRBD1. CDR1 and CDR2 from the germline V gene are SQVTM and ANQGSEA. V dropped 6 bases and J dropped 0; count of bases not matched to a gene: 13. This CDR3 contains 16 residues. CDR3 sequence (DNA): TGCAGCGTAGCCAGAGGGATAGGGACAGGCTCCTACGAGCAGTACTTC. Protein sequence: CSVARGIGTGSYEQYF.

The CDR3 spells CASSKGTSGSYEQYF. The CDR3 DNA reads TGTGCCAGCAGCAAAGGGACTAGCGGGAGTTACGAGCAGTACTTC. The V and J genes are TRBV12-3 or TRBV12-4 and TRBJ2-7, with 14 bases matching TRBD2. With V trimmed by 6 bases and J by 4 bases, 5 bases remained unmatched. This CDR3 is built from 15 residues.

This clonotype was counted a few times. The J gene is TRBJ1-2, the V gene TRBV7-3; 7 bases agree with TRBD1. J gave up 6 bases and V 1 base, and 2 bases lay outside the gene matches. This CDR3 region has 13 residues. Germline CDR1 is SGHTA and CDR2 is FQGTGA. Written as DNA, the CDR3 is TGTGCCAGCAGCTTAAACAGGGGTCATGGCTACACCTTC. This encodes CASSLNRGHGYTF.

As regards this clonotype: The junction departs from germline at one end; a sequencing error may be responsible. The gene calls are TRBV5-1 and TRBJ2-2; D gene uncertain. Germline CDR1 reads SGHRS; CDR2 reads YFSETQ. CDR3 length: 15 residues. The CDR3, as DNA: TGCGCCAGCAGTTTGGCAAGTGCGAACACCGGGGAGCTGTTTTTT. This sequence encodes CASSLASANTGELFF.